Sequencing of this T cell receptor (beta chain) was carried out in a study of blood T cell repertoires in COVID-19. About the study: Some COVID-19 samples were acute and others convalescent; all came from the United States, Italy and Spain. T cells, B-cell-depleted T cells, or PBMCs provided the cDNA or gDNA that served as material.

V was pared by 0 bases and J by 9 bases, with 10 bases of the junction left unmatched. There are 16 residues in the CDR3. Germline assignment: CDR1 MNHEY and CDR2 SVGAGI. Original processing notes: Nucleated cell counts were estimated from reference gene primer amplification. Data came from immunoSEQ multiplex PCR; TCRdb stores just in-frame clones and leaves some out. D and trimming come from the DNA, and the V and J calls and clone size come from that table. Among hundreds of thousands of clones, about 85% were seen once, and the ten largest hold about an eighth. This receptor was identified in a human donor in a cohort sampled during active COVID-19. This chain links TRBV6-5 with TRBJ2-2; TRBD1 aligns across 7 bases. Sequencing was performed on peripheral blood. CDR3 residues: CASSYSVRQGVWELFF. In DNA form, the CDR3 reads TGTGCCAGCAGTTACTCAGTGAGACAGGGCGTTTGGGAGCTGTTTTTT.